This TCR beta chain was observed in a study of blood T cell repertoires in COVID-19. About the research overall: Acute and convalescent COVID-19 samples came from the United States, Italy and Spain. PBMCs, B-cell-depleted T cells, or T cells provided the cDNA or gDNA that made up the material.

This clone was detected only once. Original processing methods: Amplifying reference gene primers gave estimates of nucleated cell counts. The protocol was immunoSEQ multiplex PCR, while the TCRdb copy is restricted to in-frame clones and leaves out a portion. V and J calls and clone size are as listed in that table; D and trimming were resolved from the DNA. The repertoire consists of 50,000 to 70,000 clones, with approximately 86% occurring once and the leading ten covering roughly 6.7%. The CDR3 loop spans 15 amino acids. The germline V and J ends were trimmed by 3 bases and 0 bases, with 11 bases remaining between them. From germline, CDR1 is SGHVS and CDR2 FNYEAQ.

This clonotype was obtained from a human donor with active COVID-19. The donor label of this sample is uncertain. Sequencing used peripheral blood. The J gene is TRBJ1-1, the V gene TRBV7-6; no firm D call. The CDR3 spells CASSLAEAMNTEAFF. In DNA form, the CDR3 reads TGTGCCAGCAGCTTGGCAGAGGCGATGAACACTGAAGCTTTCTTT. The full variable domain, its missing parts supplied by reference TRBV7-6 and TRBJ1-1, is GAGVSQSPRYKVTKRGQDVALRCDPISGHVSLYWYRQALGQGPEFLTYFNYEAQQDKSGLPNDRFSAERPEGSISTLTIQRTEQRDSAMYRCASSLAEAMNTEAFFGQGTRLTVV.